This T cell receptor (beta chain) was sequenced for a study of T cell changes during pregnancy in multiple sclerosis. CDR1 and CDR2 (germline): SNHLY, FYNNEI. V lost 6 bases to trimming and J lost 4 bases; unmatched junction nucleotides: 0. The CDR3 is made up of 12 amino acids. Generated by immunoSEQ multiplex PCR, the TCRdb table keeps only in-frame clones and is missing some. The table includes 58,000 or so clones, 80% to 95% detected once. Here the sequenced sample was CD4+ T cells from peripheral blood mononuclear cells, taken in the third trimester of pregnancy. V gene TRBV2 combines with J gene TRBJ1-1; 9 positions match TRBD1. The TCR was taken from a female donor with multiple sclerosis, enrolled in a pregnancy study. CDR3 protein: CASRGQGTEAFF. DNA for the CDR3: TGTGCCAGCAGGGGACAGGGCACTGAAGCTTTCTTT.